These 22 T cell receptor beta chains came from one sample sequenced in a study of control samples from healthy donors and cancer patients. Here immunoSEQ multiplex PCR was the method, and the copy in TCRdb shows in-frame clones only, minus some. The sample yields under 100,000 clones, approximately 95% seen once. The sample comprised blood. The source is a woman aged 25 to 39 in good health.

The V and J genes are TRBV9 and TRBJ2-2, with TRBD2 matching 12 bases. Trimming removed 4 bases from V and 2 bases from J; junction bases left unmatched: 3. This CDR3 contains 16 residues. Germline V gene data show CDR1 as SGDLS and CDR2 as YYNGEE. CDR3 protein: CASSPTSGSNTGELFF. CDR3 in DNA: TGTGCCAGCAGCCCGACTAGCGGGAGTAACACCGGGGAGCTGTTTTTT.

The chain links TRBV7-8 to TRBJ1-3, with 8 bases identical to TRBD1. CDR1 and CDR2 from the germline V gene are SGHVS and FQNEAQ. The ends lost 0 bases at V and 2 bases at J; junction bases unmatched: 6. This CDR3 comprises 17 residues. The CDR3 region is CASSLAGPGQAGNTIYF. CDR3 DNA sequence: TGTGCCAGCAGCTTAGCGGGCCCGGGACAGGCTGGAAACACCATATATTTT.

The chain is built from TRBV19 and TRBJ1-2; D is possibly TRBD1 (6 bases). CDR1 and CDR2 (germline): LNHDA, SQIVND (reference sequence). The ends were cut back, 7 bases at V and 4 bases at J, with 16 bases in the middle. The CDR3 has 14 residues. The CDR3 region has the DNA TGTGCCAGTACCCTACCGGGGGGGCTCTATGGCTACACCTTC. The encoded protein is CASTLPGGLYGYTF.

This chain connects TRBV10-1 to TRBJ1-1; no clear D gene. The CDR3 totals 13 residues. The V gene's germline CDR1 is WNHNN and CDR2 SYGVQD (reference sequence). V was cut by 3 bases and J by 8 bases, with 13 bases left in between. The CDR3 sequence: CASSEKGTPEAFF. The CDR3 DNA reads TGCGCCAGCAGTGAAAAAGGAACCCCGGAAGCTTTCTTT.

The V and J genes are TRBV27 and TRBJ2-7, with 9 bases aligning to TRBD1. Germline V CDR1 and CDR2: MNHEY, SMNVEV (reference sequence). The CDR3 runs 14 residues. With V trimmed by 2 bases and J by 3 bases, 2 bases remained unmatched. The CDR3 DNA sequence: TGTGCCAGCAGTTTAGGGACAGGGATCTACGAGCAGTACTTC. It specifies CASSLGTGIYEQYF.

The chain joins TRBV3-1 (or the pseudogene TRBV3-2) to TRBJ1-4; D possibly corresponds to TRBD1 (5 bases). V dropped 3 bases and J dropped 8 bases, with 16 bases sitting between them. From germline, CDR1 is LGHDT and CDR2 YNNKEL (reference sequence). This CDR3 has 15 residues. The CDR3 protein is CASSHRDGLGEKLFF. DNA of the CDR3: TGTGCCAGCAGCCACCGGGACGGTCTAGGGGAAAAACTGTTTTTT.

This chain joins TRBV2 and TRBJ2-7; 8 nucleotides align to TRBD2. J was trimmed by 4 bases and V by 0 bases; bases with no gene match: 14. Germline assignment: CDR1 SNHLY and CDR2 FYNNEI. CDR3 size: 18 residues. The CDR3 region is CASSEAHGWAGGNYEQYF. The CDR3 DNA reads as TGTGCCAGCAGTGAAGCGCACGGGTGGGCGGGGGGAAATTACGAGCAGTACTTC.

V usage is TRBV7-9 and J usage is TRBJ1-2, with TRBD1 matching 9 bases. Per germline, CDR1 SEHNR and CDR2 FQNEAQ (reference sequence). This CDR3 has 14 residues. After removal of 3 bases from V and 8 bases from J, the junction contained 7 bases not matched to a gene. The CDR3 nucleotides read TGTGCCAGCAGCTTTGCCGGGACAGGGCTCGGCTACACCTTC. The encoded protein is CASSFAGTGLGYTF.

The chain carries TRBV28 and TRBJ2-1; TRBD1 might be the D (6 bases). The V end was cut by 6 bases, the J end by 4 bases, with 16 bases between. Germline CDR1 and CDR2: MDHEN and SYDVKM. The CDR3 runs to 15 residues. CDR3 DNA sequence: TGTGCCAGCAGCTTCTCAGGGGAGCGGTACAATGAGCAGTTCTTC. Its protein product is CASSFSGERYNEQFF.

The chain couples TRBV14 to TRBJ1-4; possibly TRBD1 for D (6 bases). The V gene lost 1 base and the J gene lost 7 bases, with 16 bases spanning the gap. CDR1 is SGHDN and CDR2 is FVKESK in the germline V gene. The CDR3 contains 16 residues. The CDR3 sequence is CASSQAKGGLGEKLFF. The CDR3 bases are TGTGCCAGCAGCCAAGCAAAGGGGGGTTTAGGTGAAAAACTGTTTTTT.

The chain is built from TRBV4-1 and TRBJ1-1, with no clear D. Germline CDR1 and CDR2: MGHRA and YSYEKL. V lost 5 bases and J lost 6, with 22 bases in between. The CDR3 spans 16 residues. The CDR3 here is CASSTTVSVVGSEAFF. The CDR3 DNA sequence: TGCGCCAGCAGCACGACTGTTTCGGTAGTAGGTTCTGAAGCTTTCTTT.

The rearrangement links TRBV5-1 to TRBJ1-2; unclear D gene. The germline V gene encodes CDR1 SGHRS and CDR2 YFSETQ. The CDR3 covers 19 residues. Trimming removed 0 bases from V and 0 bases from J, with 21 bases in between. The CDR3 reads CASSLGFGRLDPTNYGYTF. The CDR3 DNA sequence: TGCGCCAGCAGCTTGGGTTTCGGACGGCTAGACCCTACTAACTATGGCTACACCTTC.

The CDR3 DNA is TGTGCCAGTAGTAAGATGAACACTGAAGCTTTCTTT. Its translation is CASSKMNTEAFF. This sequence joins TRBV19 and TRBJ1-1; D unresolved. CDR1 is LNHDA, CDR2 SQIVND, per germline (reference sequence). This CDR3 is 12 amino acids long. The ends were cut back, 4 bases at V and 0 bases at J, with 3 bases in the middle. Filled out from reference TRBV19 and TRBJ1-1, the complete variable domain reads DGGITQSPKYLFRKEGQNVTLSCEQNLNHDAMYWYRQDPGQGLRLIYYSQIVNDFQKGDIAEGYSVSREKKESFPLTVTSAQKNPTAFYLCASSKMNTEAFFGQGTRLTVV.

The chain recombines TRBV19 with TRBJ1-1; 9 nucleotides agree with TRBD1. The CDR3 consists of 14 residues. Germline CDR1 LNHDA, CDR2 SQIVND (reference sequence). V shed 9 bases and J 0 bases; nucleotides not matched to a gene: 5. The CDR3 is CASDRGRMNTEAFF. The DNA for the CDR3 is TGTGCCAGCGACAGGGGGAGAATGAACACTGAAGCTTTCTTT.

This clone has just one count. The CDR3 coding sequence is TGTGCTAGTGGTTTGGTATTCGGGACAGGCATACAAGAGACCCAGTACTTC. Its protein product is CASGLVFGTGIQETQYF. This chain uses TRBV12-5 with TRBJ2-5; 8 bases agree with TRBD1. V was pared by 0 bases and J by 2 bases, with 8 bases of the junction left unmatched. Germline V gene sequence: CDR1 LGHNT, CDR2 FRNRAP. This CDR3 region has 17 residues. Full variable domain (rest looked up from reference TRBV12-5 and TRBJ2-5): DARVTQTPRHKVTEMGQEVTMRCQPILGHNTVFWYRQTMMQGLELLAYFRNRAPLDDSGMPKDRFSAEMPDATLATLKIQPSEPRDSAVYFCASGLVFGTGIQETQYFGPGTRLLVL.

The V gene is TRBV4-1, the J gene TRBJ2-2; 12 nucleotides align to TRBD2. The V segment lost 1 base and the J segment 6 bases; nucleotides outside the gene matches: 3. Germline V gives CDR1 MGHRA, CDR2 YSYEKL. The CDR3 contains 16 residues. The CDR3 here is CASSQGLAGGPGELFF. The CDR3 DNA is TGCGCCAGCAGCCAAGGGCTAGCGGGGGGGCCCGGGGAGCTGTTTTTT.

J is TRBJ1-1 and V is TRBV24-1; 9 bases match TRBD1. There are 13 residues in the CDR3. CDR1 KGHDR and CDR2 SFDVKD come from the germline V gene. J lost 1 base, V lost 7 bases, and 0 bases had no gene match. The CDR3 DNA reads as TGTGCCACCAGGGACAGGGGGAACACTGAAGCTTTCTTT. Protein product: CATRDRGNTEAFF.

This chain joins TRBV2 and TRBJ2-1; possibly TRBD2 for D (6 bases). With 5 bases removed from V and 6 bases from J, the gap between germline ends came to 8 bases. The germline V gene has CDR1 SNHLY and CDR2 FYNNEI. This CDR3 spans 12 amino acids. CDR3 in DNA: TGTGCCAGCAGTTTGACTAGCAATGAGCAGTTCTTC. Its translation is CASSLTSNEQFF.

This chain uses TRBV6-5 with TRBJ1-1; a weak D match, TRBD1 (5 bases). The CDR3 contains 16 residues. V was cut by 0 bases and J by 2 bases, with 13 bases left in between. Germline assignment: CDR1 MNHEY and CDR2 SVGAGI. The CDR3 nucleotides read TGTGCCAGCAGTTACTCAGCCGGGACGGTAAACACTGAAGCTTTCTTT. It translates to CASSYSAGTVNTEAFF.

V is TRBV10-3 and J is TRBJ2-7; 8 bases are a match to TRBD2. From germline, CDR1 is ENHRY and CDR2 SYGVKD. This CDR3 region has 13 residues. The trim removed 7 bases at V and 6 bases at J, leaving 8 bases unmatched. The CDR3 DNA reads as TGTGCCATCACGGGCGGGAGGCTCAGCGAGCAGTACTTC. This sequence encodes CAITGGRLSEQYF.

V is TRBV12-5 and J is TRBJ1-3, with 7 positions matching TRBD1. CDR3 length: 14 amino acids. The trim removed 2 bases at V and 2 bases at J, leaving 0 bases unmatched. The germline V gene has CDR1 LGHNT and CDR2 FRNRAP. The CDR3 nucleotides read TGTGCTAGTGGTTTGACAGGGGCTGGAAACACCATATATTTT. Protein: CASGLTGAGNTIYF.

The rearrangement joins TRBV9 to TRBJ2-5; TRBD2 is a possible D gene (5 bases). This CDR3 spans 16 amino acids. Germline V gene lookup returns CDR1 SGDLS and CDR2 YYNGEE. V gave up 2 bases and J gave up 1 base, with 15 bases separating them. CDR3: CASSVTPGTSQETQYF. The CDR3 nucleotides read TGTGCCAGCAGCGTCACGCCTGGCACTAGCCAAGAGACCCAGTACTTC. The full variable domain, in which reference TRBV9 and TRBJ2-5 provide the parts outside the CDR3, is DSGVTQTPKHLITATGQRVTLRCSPRSGDLSVYWYQQSLDQGLQFLIQYYNGEERAKGNILERFSAQQFPDLHSELNLSSLELGDSALYFCASSVTPGTSQETQYFGPGTRLLVL.